This entry lists 20 T cell receptor beta chains sequenced from one sample in a study of human T cells and chemical hapten exposure. The time point was: healthy volunteer bleed at 6 weeks. Unfractionated whole blood served as the source for total RNA extraction. TCRdb independently ran MiXCR on the RACE reads; one entry per CDR3 protein. This table has about 77,000 distinct CDR3 sequences, about 9.2% appearing once. The sample comprised whole blood. The source is a female donor in good health. Some clones in this sample may be carry-over from other donors' samples.

This chain uses TRBV12-3 or TRBV12-4 with TRBJ2-3; weak D call: TRBD2 (6 bases). The germline V and J ends were trimmed by 2 bases and 5 bases, with 17 bases remaining between them. The CDR3 is 16 residues long. CDR3 sequence: CASSLSLLMGGDTQYF. For the CDR3, the DNA is TGTGCCAGCAGTTTATCCCTCCTGATGGGAGGAGATACGCAGTATTTT.

In this sample, this clonotype turned up many times. The rearrangement links TRBV7-2 to TRBJ1-3; the D gene is possibly TRBD1 (5 bases). Germline CDR1 and CDR2: SGHTA and FQGNSA. Trimming pared 5 bases from V and 0 bases from J, leaving 14 bases between. The CDR3 contains 16 residues. As DNA, the CDR3 is TGTGCCAGCAGCCCCACGGGACTTACCTCTGGAAACACCATATATTTT. Translation gives CASSPTGLTSGNTIYF.

This clonotype was found a few times. The V and J genes are TRBV10-3 and TRBJ1-5, with D possibly being TRBD1 (5 bases). Germline CDR1 and CDR2: ENHRY and SYGVKD. This CDR3 region has 15 residues. V was trimmed by 2 bases and J by 0 bases, leaving 8 bases between them. DNA of the CDR3: TGTGCCATCAGTGAGGGGGGGAATAGCAATCAGCCCCAGCATTTT. Translated: CAISEGGNSNQPQHF.

This clonotype was detected many times. The J gene is TRBJ1-5, the V gene TRBV7-3; a possible D gene is TRBD1 (6 bases). The ends were cut back, 3 bases at V and 3 bases at J, with 27 bases in the middle. The CDR3 runs 20 residues. Germline V gene data show CDR1 as SGHTA and CDR2 as FQGTGA. CDR3 coding DNA: TGTGCCAGCAGCTTCAAGGGACAAAACGAATTAACTGAGGTCAATCAGCCCCAGCATTTT. Amino acid sequence: CASSFKGQNELTEVNQPQHF.

In its sample, this clonotype was seen a few times. CDR3 sequence: CASRLDRMNTEAFF. CDR3 nucleotides: TGTGCCAGCAGATTGGACAGAATGAACACTGAAGCTTTCTTT. The chain uses TRBV2 and TRBJ1-1; weak D call: TRBD1 (6 bases). This CDR3 has 14 amino acids. V was cut by 6 bases and J by 0 bases, with 11 bases left in between. From germline, CDR1 is SNHLY and CDR2 FYNNEI. The full variable domain, in which reference TRBV2 and TRBJ1-1 provide the parts outside the CDR3, is EPEVTQTPSHQVTQMGQEVILRCVPISNHLYFYWYRQILGQKVEFLVSFYNNEISEKSEIFDDQFSVERPDGSNFTLKIRSTKLEDSAMYFCASRLDRMNTEAFFGQGTRLTVV.

This clonotype was recorded at least ten times. V and J are TRBV20-1 and TRBJ2-7; D may match TRBD1 or TRBD2 (6 bases each). The length of the CDR3 is 15 residues. Trimming removed 3 bases from V and 7 bases from J, with 22 bases in between. Germline CDR1 and CDR2: DFQATT and SNEGSKA (reference sequence). As DNA, the CDR3 is TGCAGTGCTAGCTCGTTCCCCTCGGGGGCGAGGGAGCAGTACTTC. Amino acid sequence: CSASSFPSGAREQYF.

At least ten counts were recorded for this clonotype. V and J are TRBV20-1 and TRBJ1-5; D call uncertain. In germline, CDR1 is DFQATT, CDR2 SNEGSKA (reference sequence). V lost 3 bases to trimming and J lost 5 bases, with 14 bases between them. The CDR3 length is 14 residues. CDR3 bases: TGCAGTGCTAGGCTGGAACTACCCTATCAGCCCCAGCATTTT. Protein: CSARLELPYQPQHF.

In its sample, this clonotype was seen a few times. The V call is TRBV12-3 or TRBV12-4, the J call TRBJ1-4; 9 bases match TRBD1. V shed 5 bases and J 8 bases; nucleotides not matched to a gene: 3. This CDR3 comprises 13 residues. The CDR3 nucleotides read TGTGCCAGCAGTAGGACAGGGGTGGAAAAACTGTTTTTT. Translating it yields CASSRTGVEKLFF.

This clonotype has at least ten counts. The J gene is TRBJ1-5, the V gene TRBV20-1; D call uncertain. This CDR3 spans 17 amino acids. CDR1 is DFQATT and CDR2 is SNEGSKA in the germline V gene (reference sequence). The ends were cut back, 5 bases at V and 2 bases at J, with 22 bases in the middle. The CDR3 DNA sequence: TGCAGTGCTCCCCAGTGGGGTCCCCCTTTGGGCAATCAGCCCCAGCATTTT. As protein: CSAPQWGPPLGNQPQHF.

This clonotype was picked up many times. The chain carries TRBV10-3 and TRBJ1-6; D not resolved. The V end lost 4 bases, the J end lost 7 bases, and 8 bases lay between the germline ends. CDR1 is ENHRY, CDR2 SYGVKD, per germline. The CDR3 is 13 residues long. As DNA, the CDR3 is TGTGCCATCAGTGGGGGAGAGAATTCACCCCTCCACTTT. It yields the protein CAISGGENSPLHF.

This clonotype was seen ten or more times. The V gene is TRBV10-3, the J gene TRBJ2-1; D not certain. This CDR3 is built from 12 residues. The V gene's germline CDR1 is ENHRY and CDR2 SYGVKD. V gave up 10 bases and J gave up 5 bases, with 12 bases separating them. This CDR3 is CATADLNNEQFF. The CDR3 nucleotides read TGTGCCACCGCGGATCTGAACAATGAGCAGTTCTTC.

The chain links TRBV20-1 to TRBJ1-6; D possibly corresponds to TRBD1 (6 bases). This CDR3 spans 13 amino acids. The V end lost 3 bases, the J end lost 7 bases, and 10 bases lay between the germline ends. Per the germline V gene, CDR1 is DFQATT and CDR2 is SNEGSKA (reference sequence). CDR3 sequence: CSASAGANSPLHF. CDR3 DNA: TGCAGTGCTAGCGCAGGGGCCAATTCACCCCTCCACTTT.

The V gene is TRBV5-6, the J gene TRBJ2-3; D is perhaps TRBD1 (6 bases). The CDR3 loop spans 17 amino acids. Trimming took off 5 bases at V and 2 bases at J, with 21 bases between the two ends. Per germline, CDR1 SGHDT and CDR2 YYEEEE. Written as DNA, the CDR3 is TGTGCCAGCAGTCCCTTTACCGGGACATTGCTCACAGATACGCAGTATTTT. Translation: CASSPFTGTLLTDTQYF.

This clonotype came up a few times. The rearrangement links TRBV12-3 or TRBV12-4 to TRBJ1-6; D gene ambiguous. This CDR3 comprises 15 residues. Trimming took 3 bases from V and 6 from J, leaving 12 bases between them. The CDR3 is CASSFAGVGNSPLHF. The CDR3 nucleotides are TGTGCCAGCAGTTTCGCCGGGGTGGGTAATTCACCCCTCCACTTT.

The J gene is TRBJ2-3, the V gene TRBV12-3 or TRBV12-4; D gene unclear. The CDR3 totals 11 residues. Trimming took off 3 bases at V and 7 bases at J, with 5 bases between the two ends. CDR3 residues: CASSLSYTQYF. The CDR3 DNA is TGTGCCAGCAGTTTGTCTTATACGCAGTATTTT.

This clonotype has ten or more counts. This sequence joins TRBV7-8 and TRBJ2-3; unclear D gene. This CDR3 has 13 amino acids. V dropped 3 bases and J dropped 2 bases, with 6 bases sitting between them. Per the germline V gene, CDR1 is SGHVS and CDR2 is FQNEAQ. The CDR3 region is CASSFKYTDTQYF. The CDR3 DNA reads as TGTGCCAGCAGCTTCAAGTACACAGATACGCAGTATTTT.

This clonotype was picked up many times. This sequence joins TRBV5-1 and TRBJ2-7; D gene uncertain. The germline CDR1 and CDR2 sequences are SGHRS and YFSETQ. The CDR3 has 14 residues. V gave up 5 bases and J gave up 0 bases, with 12 bases separating them. The CDR3 spells CASRKDRPSYEQYF. CDR3 DNA sequence: TGCGCCAGCAGAAAGGACCGGCCCTCCTACGAGCAGTACTTC. Variable domain in full (rest from reference TRBV5-1 and TRBJ2-7): KAGVTQTPRYLIKTRGQQVTLSCSPISGHRSVSWYQQTPGQGLQFLFEYFSETQRNKGNFPGRFSGRQFSNSRSEMNVSTLELGDSALYLCASRKDRPSYEQYFGPGTRLTVT.

This clonotype was seen only a few times. The chain joins TRBV10-3 to TRBJ2-7; tentatively, D is TRBD1 or TRBD2 (7 bases each). Between the trimmed V and J ends, which lost 7 bases and 6 bases, there was a span of 16 bases. The CDR3 is 13 amino acids. Germline CDR1 and CDR2: ENHRY and SYGVKD. Here the CDR3 DNA reads TGTGCCATCACTCGACAGGGAGGGGGCGAGCAGTACTTC. It yields the protein CAITRQGGGEQYF.

The J gene is TRBJ2-1, the V gene TRBV11-2; D is perhaps TRBD1 (5 bases). Trimming took off 6 bases at V and 5 bases at J, with 20 bases between the two ends. The CDR3 sequence is 16 residues long. Germline CDR1 reads SGHAT; CDR2 reads FQNNGV. CDR3 DNA sequence: TGTGCCAGCAGTAACAGACAGCCCCGAACTAACAATGAGCAGTTCTTC. Translated: CASSNRQPRTNNEQFF.

This clonotype showed up many times. This chain joins TRBV27 and TRBJ1-6; the D gene is possibly TRBD1 (6 bases). Between the trimmed V and J ends, which lost 2 bases and 10 bases, there was a span of 12 bases. Germline loops: CDR1 MNHEY, CDR2 SMNVEV (reference sequence). The CDR3 is made up of 14 amino acids. The CDR3: CASSLNGGGSPLHF. The DNA of the CDR3 is TGTGCCAGCAGTTTAAACGGCGGGGGCTCACCCCTCCACTTT.